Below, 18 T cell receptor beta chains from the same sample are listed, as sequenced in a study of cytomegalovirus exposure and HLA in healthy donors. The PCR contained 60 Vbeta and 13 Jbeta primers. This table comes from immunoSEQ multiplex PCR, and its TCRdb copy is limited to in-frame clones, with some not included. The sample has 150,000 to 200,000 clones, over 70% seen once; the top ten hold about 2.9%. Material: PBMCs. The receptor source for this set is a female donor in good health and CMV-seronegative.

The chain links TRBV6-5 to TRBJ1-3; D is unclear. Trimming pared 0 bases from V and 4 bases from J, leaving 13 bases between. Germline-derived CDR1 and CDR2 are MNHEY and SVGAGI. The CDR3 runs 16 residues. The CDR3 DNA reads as TGTGCCAGCAGTTACTCGAGGGAGGTTTCAGGAAACACCATATATTTT. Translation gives CASSYSREVSGNTIYF.

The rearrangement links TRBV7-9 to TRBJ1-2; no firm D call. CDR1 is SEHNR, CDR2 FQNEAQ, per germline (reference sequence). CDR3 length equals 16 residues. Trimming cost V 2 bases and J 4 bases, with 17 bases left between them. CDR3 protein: CASSLSNRVRIYGYTF. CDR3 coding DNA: TGTGCCAGCAGCTTATCTAACAGAGTACGCATCTATGGCTACACCTTC.

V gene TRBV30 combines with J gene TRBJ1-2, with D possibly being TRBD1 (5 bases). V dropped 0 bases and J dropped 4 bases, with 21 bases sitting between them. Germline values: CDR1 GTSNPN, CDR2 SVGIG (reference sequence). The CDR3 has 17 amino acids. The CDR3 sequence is CAWSVRWRDLGPYGYTF. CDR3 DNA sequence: TGTGCCTGGAGTGTAAGGTGGAGGGACCTGGGCCCCTATGGCTACACCTTC. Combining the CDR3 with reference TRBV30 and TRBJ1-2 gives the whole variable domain SQTIHQWPATLVQPVGSPLSLECTVEGTSNPNLYWYRQAAGRGLQLLFYSVGIGQISSEVPQNLSASRPQDRQFILSSKKLLLSDSGFYLCAWSVRWRDLGPYGYTFGSGTRLTVV.

Here the CDR3 DNA reads TGTGCCAGTAGTCCCCGGATAGCGGGGAGCTCCTACGAGCAGTACTTC. Translated: CASSPRIAGSSYEQYF. The rearrangement links TRBV19 to TRBJ2-7; 8 bases map to TRBD2. Germline V CDR1 and CDR2: LNHDA, SQIVND (reference sequence). CDR3 length: 16 amino acids. Losses at the gene ends were 5 bases for V and 0 bases for J; bases not matched to a gene: 9.

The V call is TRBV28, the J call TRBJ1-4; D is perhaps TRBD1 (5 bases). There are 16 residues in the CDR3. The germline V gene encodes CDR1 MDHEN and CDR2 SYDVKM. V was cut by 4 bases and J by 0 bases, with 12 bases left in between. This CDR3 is CASSSPGRATNEKLFF. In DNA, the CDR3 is TGTGCCAGCAGTTCCCCTGGCAGGGCAACTAATGAAAAACTGTTTTTT.

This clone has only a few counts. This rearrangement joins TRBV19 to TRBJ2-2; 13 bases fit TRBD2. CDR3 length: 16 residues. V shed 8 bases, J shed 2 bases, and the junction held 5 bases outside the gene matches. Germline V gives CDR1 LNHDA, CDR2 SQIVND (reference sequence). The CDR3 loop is CASAKGLAGNTGELFF. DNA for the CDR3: TGTGCCAGTGCGAAGGGACTAGCGGGAAACACCGGGGAGCTGTTTTTT.

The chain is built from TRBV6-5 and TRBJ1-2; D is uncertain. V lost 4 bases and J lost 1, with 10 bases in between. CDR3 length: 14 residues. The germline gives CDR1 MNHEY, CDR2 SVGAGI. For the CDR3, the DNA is TGTGCCAGCAGTTTGAGGAAATTTAACTATGGCTACACCTTC. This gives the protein CASSLRKFNYGYTF.

CDR3: CASSFTGGIEKLFF. Written as DNA, the CDR3 is TGTGCCAGCAGCTTCACGGGGGGCATTGAAAAACTGTTTTTT. The chain carries TRBV5-6 and TRBJ1-4; D is possibly TRBD1 (6 bases). Per the germline V gene, CDR1 is SGHDT and CDR2 is YYEEEE. This CDR3 comprises 14 residues. V gave up 2 bases and J gave up 7 bases, with 12 bases separating them. The full variable domain, its missing parts supplied by reference TRBV5-6 and TRBJ1-4, is DAGVTQSPTHLIKTRGQQVTLRCSPKSGHDTVSWYQQALGQGPQFIFQYYEEEERQRGNFPDRFSGHQFPNYSSELNVNALLLGDSALYLCASSFTGGIEKLFFGSGTQLSVL.

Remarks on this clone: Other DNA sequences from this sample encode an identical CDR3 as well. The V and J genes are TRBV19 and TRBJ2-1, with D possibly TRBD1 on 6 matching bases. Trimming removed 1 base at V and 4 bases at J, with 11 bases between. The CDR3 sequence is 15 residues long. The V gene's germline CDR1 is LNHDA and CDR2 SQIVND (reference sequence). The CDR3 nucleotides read TGTGCCAGTAGTATAGGGCAGGGGAGTTACAATGAGCAGTTCTTC. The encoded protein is CASSIGQGSYNEQFF.

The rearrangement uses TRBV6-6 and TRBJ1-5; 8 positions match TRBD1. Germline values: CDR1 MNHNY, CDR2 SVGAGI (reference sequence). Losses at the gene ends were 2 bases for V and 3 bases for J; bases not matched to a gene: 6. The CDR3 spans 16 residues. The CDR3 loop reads CASSYGGGQANQPQHF. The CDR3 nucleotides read TGTGCCAGCAGTTACGGGGGGGGACAGGCCAATCAGCCCCAGCATTTT.

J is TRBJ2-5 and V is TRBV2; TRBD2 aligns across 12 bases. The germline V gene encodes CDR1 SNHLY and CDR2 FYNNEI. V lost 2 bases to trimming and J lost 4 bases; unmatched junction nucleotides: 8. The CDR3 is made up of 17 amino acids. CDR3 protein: CASSEFGLAGKIETQYF. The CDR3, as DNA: TGTGCCAGCAGTGAATTCGGACTAGCGGGAAAAATAGAGACCCAGTACTTC.

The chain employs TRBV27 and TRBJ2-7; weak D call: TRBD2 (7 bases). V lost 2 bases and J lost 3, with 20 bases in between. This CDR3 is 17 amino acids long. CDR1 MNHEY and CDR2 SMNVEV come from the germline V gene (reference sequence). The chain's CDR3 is CASSLLGGRGGNYEQYF. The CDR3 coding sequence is TGTGCCAGCAGTTTACTCGGGGGGAGGGGGGGAAACTACGAGCAGTACTTC.

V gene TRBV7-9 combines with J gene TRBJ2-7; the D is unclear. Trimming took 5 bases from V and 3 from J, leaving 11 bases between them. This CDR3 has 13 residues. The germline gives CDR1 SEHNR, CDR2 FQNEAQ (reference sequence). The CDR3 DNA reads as TGTGCCAGCAGCGTCTCTGAGATCTACGAGCAGTACTTC. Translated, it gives CASSVSEIYEQYF.

CDR3 sequence reads: CASSLSGGYTDTQYF. CDR3 DNA sequence: TGTGCCAGCAGCTTGAGCGGGGGGTACACAGATACGCAGTATTTT. The chain joins TRBV7-9 to TRBJ2-3, with 9 nucleotides matching TRBD2. J gave up 2 bases and V 3 bases, and 3 bases lay outside the gene matches. This CDR3 is built from 15 residues. From germline, CDR1 is SEHNR and CDR2 FQNEAQ (reference sequence).

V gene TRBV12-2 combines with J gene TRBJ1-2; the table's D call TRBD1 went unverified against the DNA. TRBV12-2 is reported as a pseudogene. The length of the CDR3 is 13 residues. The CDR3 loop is CASRWTGLGGYTF. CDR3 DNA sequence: TGTGCAAGTCGTTGGACAGGGCTAGGGGGCTACACCTTC.

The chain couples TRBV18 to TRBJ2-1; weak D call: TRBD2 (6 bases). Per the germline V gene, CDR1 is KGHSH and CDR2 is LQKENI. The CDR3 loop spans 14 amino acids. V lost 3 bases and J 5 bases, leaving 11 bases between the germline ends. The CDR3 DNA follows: TGTGCCAGCTCACCGGCTAGCGCGAACAATGAGCAGTTCTTC. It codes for CASSPASANNEQFF.

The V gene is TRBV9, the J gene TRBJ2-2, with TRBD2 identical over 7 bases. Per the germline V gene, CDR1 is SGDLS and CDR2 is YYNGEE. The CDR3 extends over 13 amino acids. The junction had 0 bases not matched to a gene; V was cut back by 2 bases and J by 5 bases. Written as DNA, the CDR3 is TGTGCCAGCAGCGTCGGGGGGACCGGGGAGCTGTTTTTT. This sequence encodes CASSVGGTGELFF.

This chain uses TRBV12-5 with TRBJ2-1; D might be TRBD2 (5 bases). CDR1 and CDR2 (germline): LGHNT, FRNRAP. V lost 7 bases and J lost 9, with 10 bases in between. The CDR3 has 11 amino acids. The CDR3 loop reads CASAFRGEQFF. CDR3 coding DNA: TGTGCTAGTGCATTCCGGGGTGAGCAGTTCTTC.